This note documents a single TCR beta chain sequence. The data originate from a study of blood T cell repertoires in COVID-19. Study as a whole: The cDNA or gDNA used as material had been derived from T cells, B-cell-depleted T cells, or PBMCs.

As processed by the authors: Quantification of nucleated cells was approximated via reference gene primer amplification. Profiled with immunoSEQ multiplex PCR; TCRdb holds only in-frame clones, not every one. For V, J and clone size, that table is used; D and trimming come from the DNA. Of about half a million clones in the sample, about 85% are singletons; the top ten hold 6.5% to 9.5%. Germline values: CDR1 MNHEY, CDR2 SVGAGI. This CDR3 has 13 residues. V lost 8 bases, J lost 2 bases, and 13 bases lay in between. The study assigned cohorts using participant-reported clinical history. Sequenced sample: PBMCs or T cells enriched from blood (not recorded which). This clonotype was obtained from a woman in her fifties or sixties who had recovered from COVID-19. This chain uses TRBV6-5 with TRBJ2-7; D perhaps matches TRBD1 (5 bases). The CDR3 bases are TGTGCCAGCCTCAAGGACATCGCCTACGAGCAGTACTTC. It codes for CASLKDIAYEQYF.